These 19 T cell receptor beta chains were all obtained from the same sample, sequenced in a study of shared clonotypes between healthy human individuals. Produced via immunoSEQ multiplex PCR; TCRdb's table is partial and in-frame only. The sample has approximately 2,000,000 clones, around 93% seen once. It was CD45RO-negative cells, positively selected for CCR7, that made up naive CD8 cells, with terminally differentiated effector memory CD45RA+ cells excluded. The sequencing sample was made of naive CD8+ T cells from PBMCs. These receptors all stem from a man aged 18 to 30 in good health. Some clones in this sample may be carry-over from other donors' samples.

This chain joins TRBV27 and TRBJ2-3; tentatively, D is TRBD1 (5 bases). The CDR3 consists of 14 residues. Per the germline V gene, CDR1 is MNHEY and CDR2 is SMNVEV (reference sequence). V was shortened by 5 bases and J by 2 bases, with 11 bases between the two germline ends. DNA for the CDR3: TGTGCCAGCAGTAGGCATGGGGCCACAGATACGCAGTATTTT. As protein: CASSRHGATDTQYF.

This clone was seen a single time. The chain is built from TRBV29-1 and TRBJ2-2; D gene unclear. V lost 3 bases and J lost 6, with 11 bases in between. This CDR3 has 13 residues. Germline values: CDR1 SQVTM, CDR2 ANQGSEA. The CDR3 nucleotides read TGCAGCGTTGATTTCAGACGCTCCGGGGAGCTGTTTTTT. Residues: CSVDFRRSGELFF.

A word on this clone: Other DNA sequences from this sample encode an identical CDR3 as well. The chain employs TRBV2 and TRBJ2-5, with D uncertain. Trimming pared 1 base from V and 5 bases from J, leaving 8 bases between. There are 13 residues in the CDR3. Germline V gives CDR1 SNHLY, CDR2 FYNNEI. Written as DNA, the CDR3 is TGTGCCAGCAGTGAAGGGGTCGGGGAGACCCAGTACTTC. Its protein is CASSEGVGETQYF.

The rearrangement joins TRBV27 to TRBJ1-2; 10 nucleotides line up with TRBD1. The germline V gene has CDR1 MNHEY and CDR2 SMNVEV (reference sequence). Trimming cost V 6 bases and J 4 bases; bases outside gene matches: 8. The CDR3 has 15 residues. The CDR3 reads CASRRGQGGLYGYTF. The DNA for the CDR3 is TGTGCCAGCAGACGTGGACAGGGGGGACTCTATGGCTACACCTTC.

V and J are TRBV9 and TRBJ2-7; 12 nucleotides match TRBD1. CDR1 and CDR2 (germline): SGDLS, YYNGEE. V gave up 3 bases and J gave up 0 bases; unmatched junction bases: 1. The CDR3 length is 15 residues. The DNA for the CDR3 is TGTGCCAGCAGCGAGGGACAGGGGGCCTCCTACGAGCAGTACTTC. Its translation: CASSEGQGASYEQYF.

V gene TRBV2 combines with J gene TRBJ1-5, with D uncertain. The CDR3 extends over 15 amino acids. Germline V gene data show CDR1 as SNHLY and CDR2 as FYNNEI. The ends were cut back, 1 base at V and 1 base at J, with 8 bases in the middle. CDR3 sequence (DNA): TGTGCCAGCAGTGAAGACAAAACCAGCAATCAGCCCCAGCATTTT. This translates into CASSEDKTSNQPQHF.

The J gene is TRBJ1-5, the V gene TRBV27; D call uncertain. The CDR3 covers 16 residues. Per germline, CDR1 MNHEY and CDR2 SMNVEV (reference sequence). Trimming cost V 8 bases and J 0 bases, with 17 bases left between them. CDR3 in amino acids: CASSVSSGLSNQPQHF. For the CDR3, the DNA is TGTGCCAGCTCAGTTAGTTCAGGACTTAGCAATCAGCCCCAGCATTTT.

With regard to this clone: The identical CDR3 is also encoded by other nucleotide sequences in the sample. This chain joins TRBV27 and TRBJ2-1; D remains unclear. The V and J ends lost 5 bases and 2 bases respectively, with 7 bases between them. The germline V gene has CDR1 MNHEY and CDR2 SMNVEV (reference sequence). This CDR3 has 13 amino acids. The CDR3 DNA reads as TGTGCCAGCAGTCAAGGCGCCTACAATGAGCAGTTCTTC. This translates into CASSQGAYNEQFF.

The chain uses TRBV19 and TRBJ2-1, with D possibly being TRBD2 (6 bases). CDR1 is LNHDA, CDR2 SQIVND, per germline (reference sequence). The CDR3 loop spans 14 amino acids. Trimming took 8 bases from V and 8 from J, leaving 19 bases between them. This CDR3 reads CASAHWRDAYEQFF. The CDR3, as DNA: TGTGCCAGTGCCCACTGGCGGGATGCATATGAGCAGTTCTTC.

The chain employs TRBV6-1 and TRBJ2-7, with a weak D call TRBD2 (5 bases). CDR1 MNHNS and CDR2 SASEGT come from the germline V gene. CDR3 size: 14 residues. V lost 4 bases to trimming and J lost 2 bases, with 12 bases between them. The CDR3 sequence is CASSVISGPYEQYF. In DNA, the CDR3 is TGTGCCAGCAGTGTAATAAGCGGACCCTACGAGCAGTACTTC.

With regard to this clone: Being one base from a much bigger clone, this may be a read error. The sample carries other DNA sequences with the same CDR3. The rearrangement links TRBV28 to TRBJ1-5, with no clear D. This CDR3 has 13 amino acids. Germline values: CDR1 MDHEN, CDR2 SYDVKM. The V and J ends lost 4 bases and 0 bases respectively, with 4 bases between them. Here the CDR3 DNA reads TGTGCCAGCAGTTCATATAGCAATCAGCCCCAGCATTTT. It specifies CASSSYSNQPQHF. The complete variable domain, with remaining parts taken from reference TRBV28 and TRBJ1-5, reads DVKVTQSSRYLVKRTGEKVFLECVQDMDHENMFWYRQDPGLGLRLIYFSYDVKMKEKGDIPEGYSVSREKKERFSLILESASTNQTSMYLCASSSYSNQPQHFGDGTRLSIL.

The chain couples TRBV27 to TRBJ2-7, with D perhaps TRBD1 (5 bases). V gave up 5 bases and J gave up 2 bases, with 13 bases separating them. This CDR3 spans 14 amino acids. Germline CDR1 MNHEY, CDR2 SMNVEV (reference sequence). The chain's CDR3 is CASSPRTRPYEQYF. CDR3 sequence (DNA): TGTGCCAGCAGTCCCCGGACACGACCCTACGAGCAGTACTTC.

The chain uses TRBV28 and TRBJ2-7, with TRBD1 as a possible D gene (6 bases). The CDR3 is 16 residues long. The germline CDR1 and CDR2 sequences are MDHEN and SYDVKM. V lost 6 bases, J lost 0 bases, and 18 bases lay in between. CDR3 sequence reads: CASRGAKGDGSYEQYF. CDR3 in DNA: TGTGCCAGCAGGGGGGCGAAGGGGGACGGCTCCTACGAGCAGTACTTC.

The chain uses TRBV4-1 and TRBJ2-5; tentatively, D is TRBD2 (5 bases). Germline V gives CDR1 MGHRA, CDR2 YSYEKL. The germline V and J ends were trimmed by 0 bases and 4 bases, with 15 bases remaining between them. The CDR3 length is 16 residues. CDR3 in DNA: TGCGCCAGCAGCCAAGATGACCGGGGTTCAGGAGAGACCCAGTACTTC. This codes for CASSQDDRGSGETQYF.

The chain recombines TRBV19 with TRBJ2-1, with unresolved D. V shed 7 bases and J shed 3 bases, with 10 bases lying between them. The germline V gene encodes CDR1 LNHDA and CDR2 SQIVND (reference sequence). This CDR3 is 13 amino acids long. CDR3 amino acids: CASNAEHYNEQFF. The CDR3 DNA is TGTGCCAGTAATGCTGAGCACTACAATGAGCAGTTCTTC.

This chain connects TRBV4-3 to TRBJ1-2, with no clear D. V lost 1 base, J lost 4 bases, and 13 bases lay in between. The CDR3 is 15 amino acids. The germline V gene encodes CDR1 LGHNA and CDR2 YSLEER. The CDR3 DNA reads as TGCGCCAGCAGCCAAGGTACAGCCGTTGGCTATGGCTACACCTTC. This gives the protein CASSQGTAVGYGYTF.

This clone was detected only a few times. The genes are TRBV5-4 and TRBJ1-2, with 11 positions matching TRBD1. Trimming took 5 bases from V and 8 from J; bases not matched to a gene: 5. Germline values: CDR1 SGHNT, CDR2 YYREEE (reference sequence). The CDR3 consists of 13 residues. CDR3 sequence: CASRQDRGQGYTF. The DNA of the CDR3 is TGTGCCAGCAGACAGGACAGGGGGCAAGGCTACACCTTC.

The V and J genes are TRBV27 and TRBJ2-5; D is unresolved. Trimming pared 6 bases from V and 1 base from J, leaving 18 bases between. This CDR3 contains 16 residues. In germline, CDR1 is MNHEY, CDR2 SMNVEV (reference sequence). This chain's CDR3 is CASSSLFRPLQETQYF. CDR3 DNA: TGTGCCAGCAGCTCCTTATTTCGGCCCCTCCAAGAGACCCAGTACTTC.

This clone came up once. This chain joins TRBV10-3 and TRBJ1-2; 8 bases fit TRBD1. CDR1 and CDR2 (germline): ENHRY, SYGVKD. J lost 2 bases, V lost 4 bases, and 3 bases had no gene match. The CDR3 runs 14 residues. This CDR3 is CAISARTGNYGYTF. The CDR3 region has the DNA TGTGCCATCAGTGCCCGGACAGGGAACTATGGCTACACCTTC.